This T cell receptor (beta chain) came from a study of low-dose radiotherapy and immunotherapy resistance in tumors. Study summary: The study gave Cohort 2 1 Gy per fraction every two weeks, totaling 13 Gy over 26 weeks. Each patient took aspirin at a dose of 300 mg by mouth once daily over the course of four cycles, with dosing beginning on cycle 1 day 1. The treatment that patients received was intravenous nivolumab 240 mg every two weeks plus ipilimumab 1 mg/kg every six weeks.

Primers used for first-strand cDNA, a TRAV- and TRBV-specific set, covered both alpha and beta chains. The authors ran around 20 PCR cycles to amplify TCRs with a constant-region primer and V-primer adapter. TCRdb used MiXCR to reprocess the reads, holding one entry per CDR3 protein. The table has 80,000 to 90,000 distinct CDR3 sequences, about 18% seen once; the top ten hold 2.8%. The table lists this clonotype with many counts. This sample's time point: before trial treatment. Donors were treated with nivolumab, ipilimumab, aspirin, and low-dose cyclophosphamide and radiotherapy. The germline CDR1 and CDR2 sequences are SGHDT and YYEEEE. The CDR3 length is 15 residues. V dropped 9 bases and J dropped 5 bases, with 23 bases sitting between them.

The receptor was derived from a male donor with prostate cancer. Sequencing used PBMCs, obtained before treatment. The J gene is TRBJ2-5, the V gene TRBV5-6; possible D gene TRBD2, 5 bases. The chain's CDR3 is CATAVRTGSRETQYF. The CDR3 DNA reads TGTGCCACAGCCGTAAGGACTGGCAGCCGGGAGACCCAGTACTTC.